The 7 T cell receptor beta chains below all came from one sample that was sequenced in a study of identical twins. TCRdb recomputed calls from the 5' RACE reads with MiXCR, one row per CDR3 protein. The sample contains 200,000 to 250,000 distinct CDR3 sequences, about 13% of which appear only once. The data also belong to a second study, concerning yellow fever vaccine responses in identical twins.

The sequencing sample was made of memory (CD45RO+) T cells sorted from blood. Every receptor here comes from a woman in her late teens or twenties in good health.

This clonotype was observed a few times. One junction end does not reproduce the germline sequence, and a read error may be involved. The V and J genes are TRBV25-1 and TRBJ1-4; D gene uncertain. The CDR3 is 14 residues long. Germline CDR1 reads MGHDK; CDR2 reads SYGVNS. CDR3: CASSDYTTNEKLFF. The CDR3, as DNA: TGTGCCAGCAGTGACTATACAACCAATGAAAAACTGTTTTTT.

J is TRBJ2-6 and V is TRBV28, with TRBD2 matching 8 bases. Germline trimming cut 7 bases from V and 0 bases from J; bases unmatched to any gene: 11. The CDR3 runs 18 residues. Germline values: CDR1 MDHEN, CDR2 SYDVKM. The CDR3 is CASMSGGVDPSGANVLTF. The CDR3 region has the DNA TGTGCCAGCATGTCCGGGGGGGTTGATCCCTCTGGGGCCAACGTCCTGACTTTC.

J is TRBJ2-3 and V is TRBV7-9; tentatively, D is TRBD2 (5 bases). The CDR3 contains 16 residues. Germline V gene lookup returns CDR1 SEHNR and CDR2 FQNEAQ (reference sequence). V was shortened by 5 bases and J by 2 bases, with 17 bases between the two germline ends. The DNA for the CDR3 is TGTGCCAGCAGCCCTACCTTTGGACTGACCACAGATACGCAGTATTTT. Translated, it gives CASSPTFGLTTDTQYF.

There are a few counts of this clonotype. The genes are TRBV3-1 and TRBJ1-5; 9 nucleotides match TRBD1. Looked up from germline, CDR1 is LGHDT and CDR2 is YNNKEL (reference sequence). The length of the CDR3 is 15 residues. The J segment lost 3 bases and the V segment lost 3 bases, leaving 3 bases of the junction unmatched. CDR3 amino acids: CASSQTGGDNQPQHF. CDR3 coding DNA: TGTGCCAGCAGCCAGACAGGGGGAGACAATCAGCCCCAGCATTTT.

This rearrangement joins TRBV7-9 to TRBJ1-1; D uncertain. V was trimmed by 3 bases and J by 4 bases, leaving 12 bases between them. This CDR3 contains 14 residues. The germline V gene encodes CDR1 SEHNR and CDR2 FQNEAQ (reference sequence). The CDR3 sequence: CASSFSKGSTEAFF. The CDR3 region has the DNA TGTGCCAGCAGCTTTTCGAAGGGAAGCACTGAAGCTTTCTTT.

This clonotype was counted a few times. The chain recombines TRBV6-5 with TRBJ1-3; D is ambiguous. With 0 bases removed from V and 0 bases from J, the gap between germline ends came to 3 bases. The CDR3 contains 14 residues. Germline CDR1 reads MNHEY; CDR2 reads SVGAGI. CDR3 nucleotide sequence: TGTGCCAGCAGTTACTCTCGCTCTGGAAACACCATATATTTT. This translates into CASSYSRSGNTIYF.

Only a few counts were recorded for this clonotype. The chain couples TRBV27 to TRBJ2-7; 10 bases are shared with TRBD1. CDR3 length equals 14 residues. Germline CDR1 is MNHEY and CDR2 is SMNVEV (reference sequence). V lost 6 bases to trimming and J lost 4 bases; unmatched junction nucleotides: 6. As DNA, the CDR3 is TGTGCCAGCAGGGGGACAGGGGATTTATACGAGCAGTACTTC. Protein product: CASRGTGDLYEQYF.